This T cell receptor (beta chain) emerged from a study of regulatory T cells in long-lasting Graves disease. The TCR beta library used iRepertoire HTBI primers with Arm-PCR amplification of CDR3. From the multiplex PCR reads, TCRdb called clonotypes with MiXCR, one entry per CDR3 protein. The sample gives 420,000 or so distinct CDR3 sequences, approximately 16% of which show up once; about 23% is in the top ten. This sample's time point: newly diagnosed GD, antithyroid drugs for less than 3 months. RNA from PBMCs was the source of the TCR library. This clonotype was seen many times. The CDR3 covers 15 residues. Germline V lookup: CDR1 MNHEY, CDR2 SMNVEV (reference sequence). V was pared by 3 bases and J by 10 bases, with 6 bases of the junction left unmatched. These data are also associated with another study on T cells in Graves' hyperthyroidism and ophthalmopathy.

The source material was peripheral blood mononuclear cells (PBMCs), sampled at new diagnosis, from a patient treated with antithyroid drugs. This TCR was recovered from a woman between 18 and 30 years old with Graves disease. The genes are TRBV27 and TRBJ2-1; 13 positions match TRBD2. CDR3 residues: CASSLGLAGRTEQFF. For the CDR3, the DNA is TGTGCCAGCAGTTTGGGACTAGCGGGAAGAACCGAGCAGTTCTTC.